This T cell receptor (beta chain) derives from a study of cytomegalovirus exposure and HLA in healthy donors. It was with 60 Vbeta and 13 Jbeta primers that the PCR ran. Clones were read by immunoSEQ multiplex PCR, and TCRdb kept only the in-frame ones, dropping some. The sample lists approximately 100,000 clones; approximately 70% were seen once. This CDR3 comprises 15 residues. Per the germline V gene, CDR1 is SNHLY and CDR2 is FYNNEI. Germline trimming cut 6 bases from V and 5 bases from J; bases unmatched to any gene: 6. This clone was observed a single time. Its antigen remains unidentified. Whole-study results and caveats: In a later analysis, TCR association rates varied by HLA locus: DRB1 most, HLA-C fewest.

These donors, healthy bone marrow donors, were studied. The chain links TRBV2 to TRBJ2-3; 12 bases are a match to TRBD2. This clonotype was obtained from a man in his forties or fifties in good health and CMV-seropositive. The sequencing input was PBMCs. The CDR3 is CASRLTSGSIDTQYF. The CDR3 DNA reads as TGTGCCAGCAGATTGACTAGCGGGAGTATAGATACGCAGTATTTT. Full variable domain (outside the CDR3, taken from reference TRBV2 and TRBJ2-3): EPEVTQTPSHQVTQMGQEVILRCVPISNHLYFYWYRQILGQKVEFLVSFYNNEISEKSEIFDDQFSVERPDGSNFTLKIRSTKLEDSAMYFCASRLTSGSIDTQYFGPGTRLTVL.